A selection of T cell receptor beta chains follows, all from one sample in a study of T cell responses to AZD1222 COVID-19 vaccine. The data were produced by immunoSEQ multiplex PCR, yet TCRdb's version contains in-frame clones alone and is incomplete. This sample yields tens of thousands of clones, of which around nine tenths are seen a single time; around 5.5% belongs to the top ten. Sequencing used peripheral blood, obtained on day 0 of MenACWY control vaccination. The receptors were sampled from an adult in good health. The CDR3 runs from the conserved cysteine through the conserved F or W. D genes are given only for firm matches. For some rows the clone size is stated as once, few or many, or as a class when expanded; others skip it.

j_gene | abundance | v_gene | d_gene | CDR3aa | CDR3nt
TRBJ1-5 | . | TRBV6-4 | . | CASSVLSGQPQHF | TGTGCCAGCAGTGTACTCTCGGGTCAGCCCCAGCATTTT
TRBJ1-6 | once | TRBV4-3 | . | CASSQALGRNSPLHF | TGCGCCAGCAGCCAAGCCTTGGGTCGCAATTCACCCCTCCACTTT
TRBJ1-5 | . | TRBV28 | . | CASRDEGVGNQPQHF | TGTGCCAGCAGGGATGAGGGGGTAGGCAATCAGCCCCAGCATTTT
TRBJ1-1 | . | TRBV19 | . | CASSPGLMNTEAFF | TGTGCCAGTAGCCCAGGACTAATGAACACTGAAGCTTTCTTT
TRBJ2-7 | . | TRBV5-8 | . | CASTSVINEQYF | TGTGCCAGCACCTCTGTCATTAACGAGCAGTACTTC
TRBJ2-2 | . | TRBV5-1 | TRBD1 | CASRDRVESGELFF | TGCGCCAGCAGGGACAGGGTTGAGTCCGGGGAGCTGTTTTTT
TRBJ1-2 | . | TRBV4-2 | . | CASSQRSIGYTF | TGTGCCAGCAGCCAGAGGAGTATTGGCTACACCTTC
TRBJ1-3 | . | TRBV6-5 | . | CASSTANEGNTIYF | TGTGCCAGCAGTACAGCGAACGAGGGAAACACCATATATTTT
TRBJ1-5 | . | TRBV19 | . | CASSIEYQPQHF | TGTGCCAGTAGTATAGAGTATCAGCCCCAGCATTTT
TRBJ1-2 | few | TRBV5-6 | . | CASSLASRAGGYTF | TGTGCCAGCAGCTTAGCCTCCCGGGCGGGTGGCTACACCTTC
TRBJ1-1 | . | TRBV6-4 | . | CASSDSSDRMMNTEAFF | TGTGCCAGCAGTGACTCGTCGGACAGAATGATGAACACTGAAGCTTTCTTT
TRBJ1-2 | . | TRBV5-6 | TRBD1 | CASSSRDRGSHYGYTF | TGTGCCAGCAGCTCCCGGGACAGGGGGTCCCACTATGGCTACACCTTC
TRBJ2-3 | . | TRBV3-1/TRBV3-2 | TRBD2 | CASSRGGADTQYF | TGTGCCAGCAGCCGCGGGGGGGCGGATACGCAGTATTTT